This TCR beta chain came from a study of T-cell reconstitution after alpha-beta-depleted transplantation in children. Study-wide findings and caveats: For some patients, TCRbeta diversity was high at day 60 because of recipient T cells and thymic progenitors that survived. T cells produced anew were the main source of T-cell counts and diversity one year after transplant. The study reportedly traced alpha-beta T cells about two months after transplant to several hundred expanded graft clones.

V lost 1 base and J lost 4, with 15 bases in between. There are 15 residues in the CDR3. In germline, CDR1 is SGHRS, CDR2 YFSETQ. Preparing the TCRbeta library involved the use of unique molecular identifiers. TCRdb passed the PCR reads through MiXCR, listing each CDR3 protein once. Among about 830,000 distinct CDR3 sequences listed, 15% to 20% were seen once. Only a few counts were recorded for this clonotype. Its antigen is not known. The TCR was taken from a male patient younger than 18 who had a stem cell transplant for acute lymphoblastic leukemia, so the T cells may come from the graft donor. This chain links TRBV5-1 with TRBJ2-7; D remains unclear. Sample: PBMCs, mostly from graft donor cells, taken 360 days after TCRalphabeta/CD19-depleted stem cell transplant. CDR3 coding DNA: TGCGCCAGCAGCTTGAGCCCCGTTCGTGGGTACGAGCAGTACTTC. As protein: CASSLSPVRGYEQYF.